The 16 T cell receptor beta chains given below trace back to one sample, sequenced in a study of cytomegalovirus exposure and HLA in healthy donors. PCR employed 60 Vbeta and 13 Jbeta primers. Here immunoSEQ multiplex PCR was the method, and the copy in TCRdb shows in-frame clones only, minus some. The sample consists of 150,000 to 200,000 clones, about 80% of them appearing once. Sequencing was performed on PBMCs. Receptor source: a woman in her thirties or forties in good health and CMV-seronegative.

This clone was seen just once. The chain links TRBV5-4 to TRBJ2-2, with TRBD2 matching 8 bases. The ends lost 4 bases at V and 4 bases at J; junction bases unmatched: 9. Germline CDR1 SGHNT, CDR2 YYREEE (reference sequence). This CDR3 region has 16 residues. CDR3 DNA: TGTGCCAGCAGCCCCGGGGGGGAGGTCGGCACCGGGGAGCTGTTTTTT. This encodes CASSPGGEVGTGELFF. Together with reference TRBV5-4 and TRBJ2-2, the CDR3 gives the full variable domain: ETGVTQSPTHLIKTRGQQVTLRCSSQSGHNTVSWYQQALGQGPQFIFQYYREEENGRGNFPPRFSGLQFPNYSSELNVNALELDDSALYLCASSPGGEVGTGELFFGEGSRLTVL.

The rearrangement links TRBV11-2 to TRBJ2-7; a possible D gene is TRBD2 (7 bases). CDR1 is SGHAT and CDR2 is FQNNGV in the germline V gene. V was trimmed by 1 base and J by 4 bases, leaving 11 bases between them. CDR3 size: 14 residues. In DNA form, the CDR3 reads TGTGCCAGCAGCTTAGGAGGGGGGGCGTACGAGCAGTACTTC. It specifies CASSLGGGAYEQYF. The full variable domain, rest sourced from reference TRBV11-2 and TRBJ2-7, is EAGVAQSPRYKIIEKRQSVAFWCNPISGHATLYWYQQILGQGPKLLIQFQNNGVVDDSQLPKDRFSAERLKGVDSTLKIQPAKLEDSAVYLCASSLGGGAYEQYFGPGTRLTVT.

CDR3: CASSLVGGTSGRGVTQYF. CDR3 coding DNA: TGTGCCAGCAGCTTAGTGGGTGGCACTAGCGGGAGGGGGGTGACCCAGTACTTC. V usage is TRBV11-2 and J usage is TRBJ2-5; 13 bases align to TRBD2. Looked up from germline, CDR1 is SGHAT and CDR2 is FQNNGV. The CDR3 is 18 residues long. Trimming cost V 1 base and J 7 bases; bases outside gene matches: 12.

Regarding this clone: One end of the junction is discordant with germline, which a read error may explain. The chain recombines TRBV15 with TRBJ2-6, with 11 bases fitting TRBD1. The CDR3 covers 19 residues. Germline loops: CDR1 LNHNV, CDR2 YYDKDF (reference sequence). CDR3 region: CATSSLRGTGGTGANGLTF. CDR3 nucleotide sequence: TGTGCCACCAGCAGCTTAAGGGGGACAGGGGGGACTGGGGCCAACGGCCTGACTTTC.

This chain joins TRBV5-4 and TRBJ1-1; 7 bases align to TRBD1. The CDR3 extends over 15 amino acids. The germline V gene encodes CDR1 SGHNT and CDR2 YYREEE (reference sequence). V shed 5 bases, J shed 0 bases, and the junction held 7 bases outside the gene matches. In DNA, the CDR3 is TGTGCCAGCAGTTCAGACAGGGCTATGAACACTGAAGCTTTCTTT. Translated, it gives CASSSDRAMNTEAFF.

The chain links TRBV6-5 to TRBJ2-5, with TRBD2 identical over 7 bases. J gave up 2 bases and V 0 bases, and 6 bases lay outside the gene matches. CDR3 size: 16 residues. The germline gives CDR1 MNHEY, CDR2 SVGAGI. The CDR3 nucleotides are TGTGCCAGCAGTTACTCTGCGCCTAGCGGACAAGAGACCCAGTACTTC. Translating gives CASSYSAPSGQETQYF.

This clone appeared a few times. The chain is built from TRBV5-4 and TRBJ2-5, with D perhaps TRBD2 (6 bases). V was clipped by 0 bases and J by 4 bases, with 16 bases between them. Germline V CDR1 and CDR2: SGHNT, YYREEE (reference sequence). The CDR3 is 16 amino acids. Here the CDR3 DNA reads TGTGCCAGCAGCTTGGGTTTCCGGGAGACTGGAGAGACCCAGTACTTC. Its translation is CASSLGFRETGETQYF.

This CDR3 is CASSSEKNYGYTF. The DNA of the CDR3 is TGTGCCAGCAGTTCCGAGAAAAACTATGGCTACACCTTC. This rearrangement joins TRBV27 to TRBJ1-2; D not resolved. Trimming stripped 4 bases from V and 2 bases from J, with 8 bases between. Germline V gene data show CDR1 as MNHEY and CDR2 as SMNVEV (reference sequence). This CDR3 has 13 amino acids.

The V and J genes are TRBV11-3 and TRBJ2-7, with D possibly being TRBD2 (5 bases). Trimming removed 5 bases at V and 0 bases at J, with 14 bases between. The CDR3 runs to 15 residues. CDR1 is SGHNT, CDR2 YENEEA, per germline. This chain's CDR3 is CASSRMGGLSYEQYF. The CDR3 DNA reads as TGTGCCAGCAGCCGAATGGGTGGACTCTCCTACGAGCAGTACTTC.

V usage is TRBV5-1 and J usage is TRBJ1-4, with 8 bases fitting TRBD1. Germline CDR1 SGHRS, CDR2 YFSETQ. CDR3 size: 14 residues. The trim removed 4 bases at V and 7 bases at J, leaving 6 bases unmatched. CDR3 DNA: TGCGCCAGCAGCGAACAGGGGGATGTTGAAAAACTGTTTTTT. It is translated as CASSEQGDVEKLFF.

This clone was seen a handful of times. V usage is TRBV5-1 and J usage is TRBJ2-1; 11 bases are a match to TRBD1. The J segment lost 6 bases and the V segment lost 4 bases, leaving 12 bases of the junction unmatched. Germline-derived CDR1 and CDR2 are SGHRS and YFSETQ. This CDR3 contains 17 residues. The CDR3 coding sequence is TGCGCCAGCAGCCTGACCCCCGGCGGGACAGGGGGCAATGAGCAGTTCTTC. Protein product: CASSLTPGGTGGNEQFF.

Details on this clone: It is likely a read error, because the conserved phenylalanine at the end of the CDR3 is missing. CDR3 in DNA: TGCGCCAGCAGCAGACAGGGGGATGGCTACACCTGC. This encodes CASSRQGDGYTC. The rearrangement links TRBV4-3 to TRBJ1-2; 9 bases map to TRBD1. With 5 bases clipped from V and 6 bases from J, the junction kept 1 base outside the gene matches. Per the germline V gene, CDR1 is LGHNA and CDR2 is YSLEER. The CDR3 runs 12 residues.

This sequence joins TRBV28 and TRBJ1-1; D remains ambiguous. V gave up 3 bases and J gave up 2 bases, with 7 bases separating them. This CDR3 has 13 amino acids. Germline CDR1 MDHEN, CDR2 SYDVKM. This chain's CDR3 is CASSLLVNTEAFF. CDR3 in DNA: TGTGCCAGCAGTTTGCTAGTTAACACTGAAGCTTTCTTT.

The gene calls are TRBV2 and TRBJ2-7; 8 positions agree with TRBD1. V lost 6 bases, J lost 6 bases, and 13 bases stayed unmatched. The CDR3 loop spans 15 amino acids. CDR1 SNHLY and CDR2 FYNNEI come from the germline V gene. The CDR3 loop is CASRGGWTGHFEQYF. The CDR3 DNA is TGTGCCAGCAGGGGGGGATGGACAGGGCACTTCGAGCAGTACTTC.

The chain uses TRBV19 and TRBJ2-2; 15 bases map to TRBD2. The CDR3 extends over 19 amino acids. The V segment lost 3 bases and the J segment 1 base; nucleotides outside the gene matches: 6. Germline V gene data show CDR1 as LNHDA and CDR2 as SQIVND (reference sequence). As DNA, the CDR3 is TGTGCCAGTAGTATCCCCGGACTAGCGGGAGGGGTGAACACCGGGGAGCTGTTTTTT. Protein: CASSIPGLAGGVNTGELFF. Looking up the rest from reference TRBV19 and TRBJ2-2 gives the full variable domain: DGGITQSPKYLFRKEGQNVTLSCEQNLNHDAMYWYRQDPGQGLRLIYYSQIVNDFQKGDIAEGYSVSREKKESFPLTVTSAQKNPTAFYLCASSIPGLAGGVNTGELFFGEGSRLTVL.

J is TRBJ2-2 and V is TRBV7-9; TRBD2 matches at 10 bases. The CDR3 length is 17 residues. Germline V gives CDR1 SEHNR, CDR2 FQNEAQ (reference sequence). With 5 bases clipped from V and 7 bases from J, the junction kept 13 bases outside the gene matches. CDR3 sequence (DNA): TGTGCCAGCAGCAATCCTCCCGCTAGCGGGAGTGGCGGGGAGCTGTTTTTT. This sequence encodes CASSNPPASGSGGELFF.